The clone carrying this T cell receptor beta chain was seen a handful of times. Antigen specificity is unknown. J gave up 4 bases and V 4 bases, and 4 bases lay outside the gene matches. The CDR3 covers 13 residues. Germline lookup yields CDR1 SGHRS and CDR2 YFSETQ. The sample originates from a study of blood T cells in healthy people across ages. Study findings and constraints: Whereas aged donors had fewer naive CD4+ cells, long-lived donors had more of them and higher diversity. Older age coincided with a roughly linear decline in TCR beta diversity per million T cells. A strong correlation between TCR beta diversity and naive T cell percentage was seen.

Primers used in a second PCR of about 7 to 11 cycles were a sample-barcoded 5' primer and a J-beta primer mix. TCRdb re-called the 5' RACE reads through MiXCR, storing one row per CDR3 protein. The sample consists of about 580,000 distinct CDR3 sequences, around 48% of them appearing once. This receptor was obtained from an elderly man in good health. V usage is TRBV5-1 and J usage is TRBJ2-5; 7 bases are a match to TRBD1. The material sequenced was blood. CDR3 amino acids: CASSVGQAETQYF. The CDR3 DNA follows: TGCGCCAGCAGCGTAGGACAGGCAGAGACCCAGTACTTC.